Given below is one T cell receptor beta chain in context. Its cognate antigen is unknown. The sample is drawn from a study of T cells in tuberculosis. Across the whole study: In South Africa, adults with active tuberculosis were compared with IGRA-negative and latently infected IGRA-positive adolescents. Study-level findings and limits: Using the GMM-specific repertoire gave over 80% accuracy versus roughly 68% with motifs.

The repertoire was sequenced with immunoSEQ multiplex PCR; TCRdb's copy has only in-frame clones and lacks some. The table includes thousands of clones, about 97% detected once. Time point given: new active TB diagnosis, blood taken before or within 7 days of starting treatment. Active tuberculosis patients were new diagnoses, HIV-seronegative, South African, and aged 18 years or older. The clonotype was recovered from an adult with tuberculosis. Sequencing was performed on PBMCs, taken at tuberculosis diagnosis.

CDR3 bases: TGTGCCAGCAGCCTAACAGCAGGGGTGGGTCAGGAGACCCAGTACTTC. The encoded protein is CASSLTAGVGQETQYF. J is TRBJ2-5 and V is TRBV7-7; maybe TRBD1 (6 bases). V dropped 5 bases and J dropped 5 bases, with 21 bases sitting between them. The CDR3 is made up of 16 amino acids. Germline CDR1 and CDR2: SSHAT and FNYEAQ (reference sequence).